A selection of T cell receptor beta chains follows, all from one sample in a study of shared T cell receptors in the human thymus. Generated by immunoSEQ multiplex PCR, the TCRdb table keeps only in-frame clones and is missing some. The sample has fewer than 700,000 clones, over 75% seen once. These same data were also listed under a study on human thymus T cells.

Input material: thymocytes. The receptors stem from a boy under two years old with a congenital heart defect. CDR3s include the opening cysteine and the closing phenylalanine or tryptophan. Each record gives: V gene, J gene, D gene, clone size, CDR3 protein, CDR3 DNA. A D gene is named only where the DNA matches it firmly. Clone size, where shown, is once, few, many, or a class for clones that have expanded.

V: TRBV11-3; J: TRBJ1-1; D: -; size: -; CDR3: CASSFKKGGNTEAFF; DNA: TGTGCCAGCAGCTTCAAAAAAGGGGGAAACACTGAAGCTTTCTTT
V: TRBV7-2; J: TRBJ2-7; D: TRBD2; size: few; CDR3: CASSSTSGLAGGPLYEQYF; DNA: TGTGCCAGCAGCTCCACCTCCGGACTAGCGGGAGGGCCTCTCTACGAGCAGTACTTC
V: TRBV11-3; J: TRBJ2-2; D: -; size: -; CDR3: CASSSPDGSNTGELFF; DNA: TGTGCCAGCAGCTCCCCTGACGGGTCGAACACCGGGGAGCTGTTTTTT
V: TRBV4-1; J: TRBJ1-3; D: TRBD1; size: -; CDR3: CASSHGDREFSSGNTIYF; DNA: TGCGCCAGCAGCCATGGGGACAGGGAGTTTTCCTCTGGAAACACCATATATTTT
V: TRBV15; J: TRBJ2-1; D: TRBD2; size: once; CDR3: CATSRGYSGRLSYNEQFF; DNA: TGTGCCACCAGCAGAGGGTATAGCGGGAGGCTCTCCTACAATGAGCAGTTCTTC
V: TRBV5-6; J: TRBJ2-7; D: TRBD2; size: -; CDR3: CASSLRGALGAGVLHEQYF; DNA: TGTGCCAGCAGCTTGCGAGGGGCCTTAGGAGCGGGAGTTTTGCACGAGCAGTACTTC
V: TRBV4-1; J: TRBJ2-2; D: TRBD2; size: -; CDR3: CASSQDYLAGVGTGELFF; DNA: TGCGCCAGCAGCCAAGATTACCTAGCGGGAGTTGGGACCGGGGAGCTGTTTTTT
V: TRBV15; J: TRBJ2-7; D: TRBD1; size: -; CDR3: CATSRGTGASIGTSYEQYF; DNA: TGTGCCACCAGCAGAGGAACAGGGGCCAGTATCGGAACCTCCTACGAGCAGTACTTC
V: TRBV21-1; J: TRBJ2-7; D: -; size: -; CDR3: CASAHYYEQYF; DNA: TGTGCCAGCGCACATTACTACGAGCAGTACTTC
V: TRBV4-2; J: TRBJ2-1; D: TRBD2; size: -; CDR3: CASSGAEGLAGAEQFF; DNA: TGTGCCAGCAGCGGGGCGGAAGGACTAGCGGGAGCAGAGCAGTTCTTC
V: TRBV4-1; J: TRBJ1-2; D: -; size: -; CDR3: CASSQDRGSPARDYGYTF; DNA: TGCGCCAGCAGCCAAGATCGAGGGTCCCCCGCCCGCGACTATGGCTACACCTTC
V: TRBV27; J: TRBJ2-7; D: TRBD1; size: -; CDR3: CASRQQGSYEQYF; DNA: TGTGCCAGCAGACAACAGGGGTCCTACGAGCAGTACTTC
V: TRBV10-3; J: TRBJ2-7; D: -; size: -; CDR3: CAISAGGGRVYEQYF; DNA: TGTGCCATCAGTGCCGGGGGCGGGAGAGTTTACGAGCAGTACTTC
V: TRBV13; J: TRBJ1-4; D: TRBD1; size: few; CDR3: CASSWGDRGGEKLFF; DNA: TGTGCCAGCAGTTGGGGCGACAGGGGAGGCGAAAAACTGTTTTTT
V: TRBV5-1; J: TRBJ1-2; D: -; size: -; CDR3: CASSPQPGGGYGYTF; DNA: TGCGCCAGCAGTCCCCAACCGGGGGGGGGCTATGGCTACACCTTC
V: TRBV27; J: TRBJ2-7; D: TRBD2; size: once; CDR3: CASRGGSPYEQYF; DNA: TGTGCCAGCCGGGGGGGTTCCCCCTACGAGCAGTACTTC
V: TRBV9; J: TRBJ2-1; D: TRBD2; size: -; CDR3: CASSAGTSGRLLFF; DNA: TGTGCCAGCAGCGCCGGGACTAGCGGGAGATTGCTGTTCTTC
V: TRBV10-1; J: TRBJ2-1; D: TRBD2; size: -; CDR3: CASSEELAVYNEQFF; DNA: TGCGCCAGCAGTGAGGAACTAGCGGTGTACAATGAGCAGTTCTTC
V: TRBV6-1; J: TRBJ1-1; D: TRBD1; size: -; CDR3: CASRGRQGVTEAFF; DNA: TGTGCCAGCAGAGGGAGACAGGGGGTCACTGAAGCTTTCTTT
V: TRBV6-1; J: TRBJ1-2; D: -; size: few; CDR3: CASTRPGSRGGYTF; DNA: TGTGCCAGCACTCGGCCCGGGAGCCGGGGTGGCTACACCTTC
V: TRBV14; J: TRBJ2-2; D: -; size: -; CDR3: CASSQEDEGGPTGELFF; DNA: TGTGCCAGCAGCCAAGAAGATGAGGGGGGGCCCACCGGGGAGCTGTTTTTT
V: TRBV7-2; J: TRBJ2-3; D: TRBD2; size: -; CDR3: CASSLVRGRADTQYF; DNA: TGTGCCAGCAGCTTAGTTCGGGGGAGGGCGGATACGCAGTATTTT
V: TRBV2; J: TRBJ1-2; D: -; size: -; CDR3: CASDDEVGFGGYGYTF; DNA: TGTGCCAGCGATGATGAGGTGGGGTTCGGGGGCTATGGCTACACCTTC
V: TRBV4-2; J: TRBJ2-7; D: -; size: -; CDR3: CASSQDPSGGGNYEQYF; DNA: TGTGCCAGCAGCCAAGATCCCTCCGGCGGGGGCAACTACGAGCAGTACTTC
V: TRBV28; J: TRBJ2-1; D: TRBD1; size: -; CDR3: CASSFHRGSVYNEQFF; DNA: TGTGCCAGCAGTTTTCACAGGGGTTCGGTTTACAATGAGCAGTTCTTC
V: TRBV11-2; J: TRBJ2-5; D: TRBD2; size: once; CDR3: CASSKGLAGEGREETQYF; DNA: TGTGCCAGCAGCAAGGGACTAGCGGGAGAGGGTAGGGAAGAGACCCAGTACTTC
V: TRBV27; J: TRBJ2-1; D: TRBD2; size: once; CDR3: CASRGGLAVYNEQFF; DNA: TGTGCCAGCAGGGGGGGACTAGCGGTATACAATGAGCAGTTCTTC
V: TRBV27; J: TRBJ1-1; D: -; size: few; CDR3: CASSSILGGNTEAFF; DNA: TGTGCCAGCAGTTCAATATTGGGAGGCAACACTGAAGCTTTCTTT